The 14 T cell receptor beta chains reported below all come from one sample, sequenced in a study of human T cells and chemical hapten exposure. TCRdb processed the RACE reads anew with MiXCR; each CDR3 protein has one entry. The data show about 120,000 distinct CDR3 sequences, 12% to 15% seen once. Time point: patch test 1, 2 weeks after DPC sensitization. This sample's treatment: therapeutic diphenylcyclopropenone sensitization with weekly scalp DPC. The specimen comprised whole blood, sampled in connection with sensitization to the hapten diphenylcyclopropenone (DPC). These receptors originate from a man younger than 35 with alopecia areata. Some clones in this sample may be carry-over from other donors' samples.

This sequence joins TRBV4-2 and TRBJ2-4; D uncertain. CDR1 is LGHNA and CDR2 is YNFKEQ in the germline V gene. The CDR3 is made up of 12 amino acids. V was clipped by 1 base and J by 8 bases, with 6 bases between them. CDR3 nucleotide sequence: TGTGCCAGCAGCCAAGCCATGGACATTCAGTACTTC. Translated, it gives CASSQAMDIQYF.

In this sample, this clonotype turned up a few times. The rearrangement joins TRBV18 to TRBJ1-6; D is possibly TRBD1 (5 bases). V dropped 1 base and J dropped 10 bases, with 11 bases sitting between them. Germline V gene sequence: CDR1 KGHSH, CDR2 LQKENI. This CDR3 comprises 14 residues. The CDR3 DNA reads as TGTGCCAGCTCACCACGTCAGGGAGTATCACCCCTCCACTTT. Translated, it gives CASSPRQGVSPLHF.

The rearrangement joins TRBV18 to TRBJ2-4; D not resolved. The CDR3 has 12 residues. Between the trimmed V and J ends, which lost 6 bases and 6 bases, there was a span of 9 bases. The germline V gene encodes CDR1 KGHSH and CDR2 LQKENI. This CDR3 reads CASSVKGNIQYF. In nucleotides, the CDR3 is TGTGCCAGCTCGGTGAAGGGAAACATTCAGTACTTC.

The chain links TRBV7-9 to TRBJ1-4; TRBD1 is a possible D gene (6 bases). The CDR3 spans 13 residues. The germline V gene encodes CDR1 SEHNR and CDR2 FQNEAQ (reference sequence). V was pared by 5 bases and J by 8 bases, with 12 bases between. The CDR3: CASSRFTGEKLFF. CDR3 nucleotides: TGTGCCAGCAGCCGGTTCACAGGGGAAAAACTGTTTTTT.

This clonotype was detected only a few times. This chain connects TRBV12-3 or TRBV12-4 to TRBJ2-1; perhaps TRBD2 as D (8 bases). V was shortened by 7 bases and J by 9 bases, with 34 bases between the two germline ends. The CDR3 has 19 amino acids. CDR3 protein: CASIRTGSLSGTSKFEQFF. CDR3 sequence (DNA): TGTGCCAGCATCAGGACAGGTTCTTTATCCGGGACTAGTAAATTTGAGCAGTTCTTC.

J is TRBJ1-6 and V is TRBV11-3, with 10 bases identical to TRBD1. Per the germline V gene, CDR1 is SGHNT and CDR2 is YENEEA. After removal of 8 bases from V and 6 bases from J, the junction contained 7 bases not matched to a gene. The CDR3 totals 15 residues. CDR3 nucleotides: TGTGCCAGCTCATCCGGGACAGGGGTTAATTCACCCCTCCACTTT. This gives the protein CASSSGTGVNSPLHF.

V is TRBV9 and J is TRBJ2-3, with D maybe TRBD1 (5 bases). CDR3 length equals 12 residues. The germline CDR1 and CDR2 sequences are SGDLS and YYNGEE. Trimming shortened V by 4 bases and J by 10 bases, and 13 bases separated the two germline ends. The CDR3 DNA follows: TGTGCCAGCAGCCCTTGGGGCCGGGCGCAGTATTTT. Translating it yields CASSPWGRAQYF.

This clonotype was found a few times. The chain links TRBV6-9 to TRBJ2-7; D may correspond to TRBD1 or TRBD2 (5 bases each). The CDR3 runs 16 residues. Per germline, CDR1 MNHGY and CDR2 SVAAGI. The germline V and J ends were trimmed by 7 bases and 2 bases, with 21 bases remaining between them. CDR3 sequence: CASKWGSPTGAYEQYV. As DNA, the CDR3 is TGTGCCAGCAAGTGGGGGTCCCCCACAGGCGCCTACGAGCAGTACGTC.

The rearrangement uses TRBV20-1 and TRBJ2-1; D is unclear. Trimming pared 4 bases from V and 8 bases from J, leaving 15 bases between. Germline V CDR1 and CDR2: DFQATT, SNEGSKA (reference sequence). This CDR3 comprises 13 residues. In DNA, the CDR3 is TGCAGTGCTAATGCGGCCGGCCGGGATGAGCAGTTCTTC. Residues: CSANAAGRDEQFF.

This clonotype was seen a handful of times. The rearrangement uses TRBV29-1 and TRBJ1-2; D gene ambiguous. Germline-derived CDR1 and CDR2 are SQVTM and ANQGSEA. Trimming shortened V by 4 bases and J by 6 bases, and 18 bases separated the two germline ends. CDR3 size: 14 residues. This chain's CDR3 is CSVVHGMKVHGYTF. CDR3 coding DNA: TGCAGCGTTGTCCATGGGATGAAGGTACATGGCTACACCTTC.

This clonotype has just a few counts. This sequence joins TRBV4-3 and TRBJ1-1; no definite D call. The CDR3 spans 15 residues. Germline V lookup: CDR1 LGHNA, CDR2 YSLEER. Trimming stripped 1 base from V and 0 bases from J, with 9 bases between. The CDR3 DNA follows: TGCGCCAGCAGCCAAGCTGGAAGGGTGAACACTGAAGCTTTCTTT. It specifies CASSQAGRVNTEAFF.

This clonotype came up a few times. The CDR3 DNA reads as TGTGCCATCAGCGCGGGACTAGCGGGGGGCGGGAGCTCCTACAATGAGCAGTTCTTC. This translates into CAISAGLAGGGSSYNEQFF. This chain connects TRBV10-3 to TRBJ2-1, with 15 bases matching TRBD2. CDR1 ENHRY and CDR2 SYGVKD come from the germline V gene. This CDR3 has 19 residues. Trimming removed 6 bases from V and 0 bases from J; junction bases left unmatched: 9.

The genes are TRBV29-1 and TRBJ2-1; 7 bases match TRBD1. The junction had 3 bases not matched to a gene; V was cut back by 4 bases and J by 9 bases. This CDR3 comprises 11 residues. CDR1 and CDR2 from the germline V gene are SQVTM and ANQGSEA. CDR3 sequence: CSVAPGGEQFF. CDR3 DNA: TGCAGCGTTGCGCCAGGGGGTGAGCAGTTCTTC.

This clonotype was counted only a few times. The chain uses TRBV29-1 and TRBJ2-3, with unresolved D. CDR1 SQVTM and CDR2 ANQGSEA come from the germline V gene. The CDR3 contains 12 residues. The V and J ends lost 1 base and 3 bases respectively, with 5 bases between them. In DNA, the CDR3 is TGCAGCGTTGAAGGGGGAACAGATACGCAGTATTTT. This encodes CSVEGGTDTQYF.